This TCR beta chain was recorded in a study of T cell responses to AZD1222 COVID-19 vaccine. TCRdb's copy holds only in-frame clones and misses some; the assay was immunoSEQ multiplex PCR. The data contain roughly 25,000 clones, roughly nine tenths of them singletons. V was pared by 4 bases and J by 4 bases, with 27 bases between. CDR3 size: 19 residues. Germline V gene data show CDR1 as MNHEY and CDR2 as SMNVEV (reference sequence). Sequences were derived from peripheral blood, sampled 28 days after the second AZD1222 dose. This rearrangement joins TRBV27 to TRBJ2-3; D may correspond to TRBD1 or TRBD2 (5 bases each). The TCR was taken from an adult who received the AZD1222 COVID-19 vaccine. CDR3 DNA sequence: TGTGCCAGCAGTTCTAATAAGTACCCGGGACGCTCCATCCCAGATACGCAGTATTTT. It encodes CASSSNKYPGRSIPDTQYF.